Listed below are T cell receptor beta chains from one sample, sequenced in a study of glioma-infiltrating T cells. TCRdb passed the multiplex PCR reads through MiXCR, listing each CDR3 protein once. The sample lists tens of thousands of distinct CDR3 sequences, around a quarter seen once, with around 7% in the top ten. The material sequenced was glioma tissue, nonneoplastic brain tissue, or PBMCs (not recorded which). These receptors all come from a human donor with low-grade glioma or glioblastoma, undergoing nonglioma brain surgery, or in good health (not recorded which). CDR3s include the opening cysteine and the closing phenylalanine or tryptophan. Each record gives: CDR3 protein, CDR3 DNA, D gene, clone size, J gene, V gene, CDR3 length. The D gene is left open where the match is weak. A clone size is listed for some rows: how often the clone was seen (once, few, many), or a class if it is expanded.

CDR3: CAISYRNNSPLHF
DNA: TGTGCCATCAGTTACAGGAATAATTCACCCCTCCACTTT
D: NA
size: NA
J: TRBJ1-6
V: TRBV10-3
length: 13

CDR3: CASSGRDTPQETQYF
DNA: TGTGCCAGCAGTGGCCGGGACACGCCACAAGAGACCCAGTACTTC
D: NA
size: many
J: TRBJ2-5
V: TRBV28
length: 15

CDR3: CASSQGPYGYTF
DNA: TGTGCCAGCAGCCAGGGACCCTATGGCTACACCTTC
D: NA
size: NA
J: TRBJ1-2
V: TRBV9
length: 12

CDR3: CSAGTSGPYEQYF
DNA: TGCAGTGCTGGGACTAGCGGGCCCTACGAGCAGTACTTC
D: TRBD2
size: many
J: TRBJ2-7
V: TRBV20-1
length: 13

CDR3: CASSLGLAEPSTDTQYF
DNA: TGCGCCAGCAGCTTGGGACTAGCGGAGCCTAGCACAGATACGCAGTATTTT
D: TRBD2
size: many
J: TRBJ2-3
V: TRBV5-1
length: 17

CDR3: CASSQTRSSYNEQFF
DNA: TGCGCCAGCAGCCAGACTAGGAGCTCCTACAATGAGCAGTTCTTC
D: NA
size: many
J: TRBJ2-1
V: TRBV4-1
length: 15

CDR3: CASSTGTGGLPDTQYF
DNA: TGTGCCAGCAGTACCGGGACAGGGGGCCTCCCGGATACGCAGTATTTT
D: TRBD1
size: NA
J: TRBJ2-3
V: TRBV6-5
length: 16

CDR3: CASSEDRGGQPQHF
DNA: TGCGCCAGCAGTGAGGACAGGGGTGGTCAGCCCCAGCATTTT
D: TRBD1
size: many
J: TRBJ1-5
V: TRBV10-1
length: 14

CDR3: CASSRQGAFAYEQYF
DNA: TGTGCCAGCAGCCGTCAGGGGGCTTTTGCCTACGAGCAGTACTTC
D: TRBD1
size: NA
J: TRBJ2-7
V: TRBV12-3/TRBV12-4
length: 15

CDR3: CASSQGNDNEQFF
DNA: TGCGCCAGCAGCCAAGGAAATGACAATGAGCAGTTCTTC
D: NA
size: many
J: TRBJ2-1
V: TRBV4-1
length: 13

CDR3: CASTGQGANEQFF
DNA: TGTGCCAGCACTGGACAGGGGGCGAATGAGCAGTTCTTC
D: TRBD1
size: many
J: TRBJ2-1
V: TRBV2
length: 13

CDR3: CSAQGDGRQPQHF
DNA: TGCAGCGCTCAGGGGGATGGTAGGCAGCCCCAGCATTTT
D: TRBD1
size: NA
J: TRBJ1-5
V: TRBV29-1
length: 13

CDR3: CASSDSERKSSYEQYF
DNA: TGTGCCAGCAGTGACTCGGAAAGGAAGAGCTCCTACGAGCAGTACTTC
D: NA
size: few
J: TRBJ2-7
V: TRBV6-4
length: 16

CDR3: CASSLVGQGGRSDQPQHF
DNA: TGTGCCAGCAGCTTAGTTGGGCAGGGTGGGCGAAGCGATCAGCCCCAGCATTTT
D: NA
size: NA
J: TRBJ1-5
V: TRBV4-2
length: 18

CDR3: CASSDPPMDEQFF
DNA: TGTGCCAGCAGTGATCCCCCAATGGATGAGCAGTTCTTC
D: NA
size: many
J: TRBJ2-1
V: TRBV6-1
length: 13

CDR3: CASSLSGTTYEQYF
DNA: TGCGCCAGCAGCTTGTCAGGGACCACCTACGAGCAGTACTTC
D: NA
size: NA
J: TRBJ2-7
V: TRBV5-1
length: 14

CDR3: CASSYGSTSRETQYF
DNA: TGTGCCAGCAGTTACGGTTCTACTAGCCGGGAGACCCAGTACTTC
D: NA
size: many
J: TRBJ2-5
V: TRBV6-2/TRBV6-3
length: 15

CDR3: CASRGWSYEQYF
DNA: TGTGCCAGCCGAGGTTGGAGCTACGAGCAGTACTTC
D: NA
size: NA
J: TRBJ2-7
V: TRBV2
length: 12

CDR3: CASSARSYEQYF
DNA: TGTGCCAGCAGCGCACGCTCCTACGAGCAGTACTTC
D: NA
size: few
J: TRBJ2-7
V: TRBV3-1
length: 12

CDR3: CASSLKAGSSYNEQFF
DNA: TGTGCCAGCAGTTTAAAAGCGGGGAGCTCCTACAATGAGCAGTTCTTC
D: TRBD2
size: NA
J: TRBJ2-1
V: TRBV12-3/TRBV12-4
length: 16

CDR3: CASSQEVGSRGQPQHF
DNA: TGTGCCAGCAGCCAGGAGGTTGGCAGTCGAGGTCAGCCCCAGCATTTT
D: NA
size: many
J: TRBJ1-5
V: TRBV11-2
length: 16

CDR3: CASSTPLRGKFF
DNA: TGTGCCAGCAGCACTCCCTTAAGGGGAAAGTTCTTC
D: NA
size: many
J: TRBJ2-1
V: TRBV5-4
length: 12

CDR3: CASGPPSSGSYNEQFF
DNA: TGTGCTAGTGGTCCCCCGTCTAGCGGGAGTTACAATGAGCAGTTCTTC
D: TRBD2
size: many
J: TRBJ2-1
V: TRBV12-5
length: 16

CDR3: CASSATSSKKGEQYF
DNA: TGTGCCAGCAGTGCGACTAGCTCTAAGAAGGGGGAGCAGTACTTC
D: TRBD2
size: few
J: TRBJ2-7
V: TRBV12-3/TRBV12-4
length: 15

CDR3: CASSLGNPSATDTQYF
DNA: TGTGCCAGCAGTTTAGGCAACCCATCAGCCACAGATACGCAGTATTTT
D: NA
size: many
J: TRBJ2-3
V: TRBV27
length: 16

CDR3: CASSPRRTGDLYSNQPQHF
DNA: TGTGCCAGTAGTCCTCGGAGGACAGGTGATTTATACAGCAATCAGCCCCAGCATTTT
D: TRBD1
size: few
J: TRBJ1-5
V: TRBV19
length: 19

CDR3: CATSAPGHTDTQYF
DNA: TGTGCCACCAGTGCTCCGGGGCACACAGATACGCAGTATTTT
D: NA
size: many
J: TRBJ2-3
V: TRBV24-1
length: 14

CDR3: CASSQEGGNAPSYEQYF
DNA: TGTGCCAGCAGCCAAGAGGGAGGGAATGCTCCCTCCTACGAGCAGTACTTC
D: TRBD2
size: NA
J: TRBJ2-7
V: TRBV3-1
length: 17

CDR3: CASRVGSGSFADTQYF
DNA: TGTGCCAGTAGGGTGGGTAGCGGGAGTTTCGCAGATACGCAGTATTTT
D: TRBD2
size: many
J: TRBJ2-3
V: TRBV19
length: 16

CDR3: CASSQDISTGSTDTQYF
DNA: TGTGCCAGCAGCCAAGATATAAGTACAGGATCGACAGATACGCAGTATTTT
D: NA
size: many
J: TRBJ2-3
V: TRBV3-1
length: 17

CDR3: CASSVTPGGQTGTEAFF
DNA: TGCGCCAGCAGCGTGACCCCGGGGGGCCAAACGGGGACTGAAGCTTTCTTT
D: NA
size: many
J: TRBJ1-1
V: TRBV10-2
length: 17

CDR3: CASSLWLGVLNTEAFF
DNA: TGTGCCAGCAGCTTATGGTTGGGGGTCCTGAACACTGAAGCTTTCTTT
D: NA
size: many
J: TRBJ1-1
V: TRBV7-2
length: 16

CDR3: CASSPSGTGKTEAFF
DNA: TGTGCCAGCAGCCCATCCGGGACAGGGAAGACTGAAGCTTTCTTT
D: TRBD1
size: few
J: TRBJ1-1
V: TRBV9
length: 15

CDR3: CASSSGGQASSYEQYF
DNA: TGCGCCAGCAGCTCTGGAGGACAGGCCAGCTCCTACGAGCAGTACTTC
D: TRBD1
size: few
J: TRBJ2-7
V: TRBV5-1
length: 16

CDR3: CASSSPGQAAYEQYF
DNA: TGTGCCAGCAGCTCGCCGGGACAGGCGGCCTACGAGCAGTACTTC
D: TRBD1
size: many
J: TRBJ2-7
V: TRBV6-1
length: 15

CDR3: CASSIQTGNNSPLHF
DNA: TGTGCCAGCAGCATCCAGACAGGGAATAATTCACCCCTCCACTTT
D: TRBD1
size: many
J: TRBJ1-6
V: TRBV3-1
length: 15

CDR3: CASSLGGQTNTEAFF
DNA: TGCGCCAGCAGCTTGGGGGGCCAAACGAACACTGAAGCTTTCTTT
D: NA
size: NA
J: TRBJ1-1
V: TRBV5-1
length: 15

CDR3: CASSQEYRTTNEQFF
DNA: TGCGCCAGCAGCCAAGAATATAGGACCACCAATGAGCAGTTCTTC
D: NA
size: many
J: TRBJ2-1
V: TRBV4-1
length: 15

CDR3: CASSPLTQGSGNTIYF
DNA: TGTGCCAGCAGCCCATTAACACAGGGTAGTGGAAACACCATATATTTT
D: NA
size: many
J: TRBJ1-3
V: TRBV5-5
length: 16

CDR3: CASSMAGGLNSPLHF
DNA: TGTGCCAGCAGCATGGCAGGGGGCCTAAATTCACCCCTCCACTTT
D: TRBD1
size: medium-sized
J: TRBJ1-6
V: TRBV27
length: 15

CDR3: CASSISRPSYEQYF
DNA: TGTGCCAGTAGTATCTCGAGACCTTCCTACGAGCAGTACTTC
D: NA
size: NA
J: TRBJ2-7
V: TRBV19
length: 14

CDR3: CASIPAGTPSYKKYF
DNA: TGTGCCAGCATCCCAGCGGGAACCCCCTCCTACAAGAAGTACTTC
D: TRBD2
size: NA
J: TRBJ2-7
V: TRBV6-6
length: 15

CDR3: CSARDQTGGREENTEAFF
DNA: TGCAGTGCTAGAGATCAGACAGGGGGCAGAGAGGAGAACACTGAAGCTTTCTTT
D: TRBD1
size: many
J: TRBJ1-1
V: TRBV20-1
length: 18

CDR3: CASGLGEGTQYF
DNA: TGTGCTAGTGGTTTGGGGGAAGGGACCCAGTACTTC
D: NA
size: NA
J: TRBJ2-5
V: TRBV12-5
length: 12

CDR3: CSVVVPISYEQYF
DNA: TGCAGCGTTGTGGTGCCTATCTCCTACGAGCAGTACTTC
D: NA
size: NA
J: TRBJ2-7
V: TRBV29-1
length: 13

CDR3: CASSIVVRHEQYF
DNA: TGTGCCAGTAGTATAGTAGTTCGCCACGAGCAGTACTTC
D: NA
size: many
J: TRBJ2-7
V: TRBV19
length: 13

CDR3: CASSLEARLRTDSQYF
DNA: TGTGCCAGCAGCTTAGAGGCCAGACTCAGGACAGATTCGCAGTATTTT
D: NA
size: NA
J: TRBJ2-3
V: TRBV11-2
length: 16

CDR3: CASTTTGTLNTEAFF
DNA: TGTGCCAGCACAACTACCGGGACGCTGAACACTGAAGCTTTCTTT
D: NA
size: many
J: TRBJ1-1
V: TRBV6-1
length: 15

CDR3: CASSTYRWQDTGELFF
DNA: TGTGCCAGCAGCACCTACAGGTGGCAGGACACCGGGGAGCTGTTTTTT
D: NA
size: NA
J: TRBJ2-2
V: TRBV7-2
length: 16

CDR3: CSPRTGAGEQFF
DNA: TGCAGCCCGAGGACAGGGGCCGGGGAGCAGTTCTTC
D: TRBD1
size: few
J: TRBJ2-1
V: TRBV29-1
length: 12